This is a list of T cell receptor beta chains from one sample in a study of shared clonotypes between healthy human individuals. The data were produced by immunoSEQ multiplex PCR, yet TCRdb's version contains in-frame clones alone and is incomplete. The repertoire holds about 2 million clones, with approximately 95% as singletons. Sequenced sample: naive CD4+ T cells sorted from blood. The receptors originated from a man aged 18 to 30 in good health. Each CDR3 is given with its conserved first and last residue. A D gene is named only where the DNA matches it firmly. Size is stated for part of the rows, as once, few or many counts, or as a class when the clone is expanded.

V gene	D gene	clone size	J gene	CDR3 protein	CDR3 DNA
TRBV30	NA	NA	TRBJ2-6	CAFLGDTSSGANVLTF	TGTGCCTTCCTTGGGGATACGTCTTCTGGGGCCAACGTCCTGACTTTC
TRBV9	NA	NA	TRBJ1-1	CASSTPNPGRQNTEAFF	TGTGCCAGCAGTACCCCCAACCCGGGACGCCAGAACACTGAAGCTTTCTTT
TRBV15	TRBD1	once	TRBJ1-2	CATSRDRQGAYGYTF	TGTGCCACCAGCAGAGATAGACAGGGGGCCTATGGCTACACCTTC
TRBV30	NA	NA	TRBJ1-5	CAWSVPGQPQHF	TGTGCCTGGAGTGTACCTGGTCAGCCCCAGCATTTT
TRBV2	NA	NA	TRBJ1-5	CASSDNENRGHF	TGTGCCAGCAGTGACAACGAAAATCGGGGGCATTTT
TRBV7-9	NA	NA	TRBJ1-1	CASSLAEGPVAFF	TGTGCCAGCAGCTTAGCGGAAGGGCCCGTAGCTTTCTTT
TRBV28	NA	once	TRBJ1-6	CASRLTGKLSYNSPLHF	TGTGCCAGCAGGCTTACAGGGAAACTCTCCTATAATTCACCCCTCCACTTT
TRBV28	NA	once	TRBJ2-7	CASSLRFVRAHEQYF	TGTGCCAGCAGTTTAAGGTTTGTCAGGGCCCACGAGCAGTACTTC
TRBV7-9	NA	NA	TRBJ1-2	CASSLELLGQGYTF	TGTGCCAGCAGCTTGGAACTCCTTGGACAGGGCTACACCTTC
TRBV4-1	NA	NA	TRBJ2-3	CASSLRAREGTDTQYF	TGCGCCAGCAGCCTCAGGGCTCGTGAGGGGACAGATACGCAGTATTTT
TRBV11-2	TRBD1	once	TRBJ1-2	CATTRTGSHYGYTF	TGTGCCACCACTCGGACAGGTTCCCACTATGGCTACACCTTC
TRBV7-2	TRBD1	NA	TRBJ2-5	CASSLVSGQGIGETQYF	TGTGCCAGCAGCTTAGTTTCGGGACAGGGGATTGGGGAGACCCAGTACTTC
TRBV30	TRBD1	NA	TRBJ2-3	CAWSSMDRRFRDTQYF	TGTGCCTGGAGTTCGATGGACAGGAGGTTTCGAGATACGCAGTATTTT
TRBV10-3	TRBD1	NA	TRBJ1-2	CAIRGDREVGLAGYTF	TGTGCCATCAGAGGGGACAGAGAGGTTGGCCTAGCGGGCTACACCTTC
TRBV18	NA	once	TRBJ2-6	CASSPSGAGANVLTF	TGTGCCAGCTCACCATCAGGGGCTGGGGCCAACGTCCTGACTTTC
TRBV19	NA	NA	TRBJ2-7	CASRESGRNEQYF	TGTGCCAGTAGGGAATCCGGGAGAAACGAGCAGTACTTC
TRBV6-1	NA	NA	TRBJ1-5	CASSETIRLRLLGQPQHF	TGTGCCAGCAGTGAAACTATTAGGTTACGCCTTTTGGGCCAGCCCCAGCATTTT
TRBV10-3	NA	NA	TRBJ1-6	CAISESGGWDSPLHF	TGTGCCATCAGTGAGTCGGGGGGCTGGGATTCACCCCTCCACTTT
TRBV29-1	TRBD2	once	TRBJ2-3	CSVATSGRSDTQYF	TGCAGCGTTGCGACTAGCGGGAGGTCAGATACGCAGTATTTT
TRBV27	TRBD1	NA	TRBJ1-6	CASTLGTGSGAWNSPLHF	TGTGCCAGCACCCTCGGGACAGGTTCCGGTGCCTGGAATTCACCCCTCCACTTT
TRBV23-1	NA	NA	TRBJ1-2	CASSQLVWGFPHYGYTF	TGCGCCAGCAGTCAATTGGTATGGGGCTTCCCGCACTATGGCTACACCTTC
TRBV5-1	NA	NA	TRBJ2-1	CASSVIGNEQFF	TGCGCCAGCAGCGTCATAGGGAATGAGCAGTTCTTC
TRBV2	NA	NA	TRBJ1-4	CASSRVVEKLFF	TGTGCCAGCAGCAGGGTGGTTGAAAAACTGTTTTTT
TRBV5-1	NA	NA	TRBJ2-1	CASSFGDAYNEQFF	TGCGCCAGCAGCTTCGGGGATGCCTACAATGAGCAGTTCTTC
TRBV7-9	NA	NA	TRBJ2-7	CASSLSGTRSPEQYF	TGTGCCAGCAGTCTATCCGGGACGCGGAGTCCAGAGCAGTACTTC
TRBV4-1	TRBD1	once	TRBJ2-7	CASSHPAGGTGGAEQYF	TGCGCCAGCAGCCACCCTGCGGGCGGGACAGGGGGCGCCGAGCAGTACTTC
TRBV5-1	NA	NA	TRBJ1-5	CASSLGTGNQPQHF	TGCGCCAGCAGCTTGGGAACAGGGAATCAGCCCCAGCATTTT
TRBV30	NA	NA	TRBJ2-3	CAWSVSWLVIPTDTQYF	TGTGCCTGGAGTGTATCCTGGCTAGTCATCCCCACAGATACGCAGTATTTT
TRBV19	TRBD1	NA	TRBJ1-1	CASSVGQGANTEAFF	TGTGCCAGTAGTGTGGGACAGGGGGCGAACACTGAAGCTTTCTTT
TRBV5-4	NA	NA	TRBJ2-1	CASSSGLSNYNEQFF	TGTGCCAGCAGCTCTGGACTGTCGAACTACAATGAGCAGTTCTTC
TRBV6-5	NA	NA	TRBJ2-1	CASSYTGELHNEQFF	TGTGCCAGCAGTTATACGGGAGAACTACACAATGAGCAGTTCTTC
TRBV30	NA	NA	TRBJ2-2	CAWSVRREAGELFF	TGTGCCTGGAGTGTACGGAGGGAGGCCGGGGAGCTGTTTTTT
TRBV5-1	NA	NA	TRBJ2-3	CASGESTDTQYF	TGCGCCAGCGGCGAAAGCACAGATACGCAGTATTTT
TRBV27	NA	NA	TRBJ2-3	CASSFRGASPTDTQYF	TGTGCCAGCAGTTTCCGAGGAGCGTCCCCCACAGATACGCAGTATTTT
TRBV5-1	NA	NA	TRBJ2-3	CASSLGAGTSTDTQYF	TGCGCCAGCAGCTTGGGAGCAGGGACTAGCACAGATACGCAGTATTTT
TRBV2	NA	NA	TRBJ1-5	CASGFVIYQPQHF	TGTGCCAGCGGGTTTGTTATCTATCAGCCCCAGCATTTT
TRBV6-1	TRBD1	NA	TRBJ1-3	CASSEARGRGRLSGNTIYF	TGTGCCAGCAGTGAAGCGCGTGGCAGGGGGCGGCTCTCTGGAAACACCATATATTTT
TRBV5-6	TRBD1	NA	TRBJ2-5	CASSFYSRGTGQETQYF	TGTGCCAGCAGCTTCTATTCCAGAGGGACAGGACAAGAGACCCAGTACTTC
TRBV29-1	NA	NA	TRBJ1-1	CSTRFGVSGEAFF	TGCAGCACCCGTTTTGGGGTTTCGGGTGAAGCTTTCTTT
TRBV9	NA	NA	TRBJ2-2	CASSPRGTDYTGELFF	TGTGCCAGCAGTCCAAGGGGGACGGATTACACCGGGGAGCTGTTTTTT
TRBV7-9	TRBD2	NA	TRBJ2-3	CASSLRLAATDTQYF	TGTGCCAGCAGCTTAAGACTAGCGGCCACAGATACGCAGTATTTT
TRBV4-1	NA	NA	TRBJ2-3	CASSPPAFRTDTQYF	TGCGCCAGCAGCCCCCCAGCGTTTCGCACAGATACGCAGTATTTT
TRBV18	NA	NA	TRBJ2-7	CASSPWQQGYEQYF	TGTGCCAGCTCACCTTGGCAACAGGGATACGAGCAGTACTTC
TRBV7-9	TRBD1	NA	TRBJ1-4	CASSLGDRENEKLFF	TGTGCCAGCAGCTTAGGGGACAGGGAAAATGAAAAACTGTTTTTT
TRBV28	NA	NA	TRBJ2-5	CASSLGGRETQYF	TGTGCCAGCAGTTTAGGGGGGAGGGAGACCCAGTACTTC
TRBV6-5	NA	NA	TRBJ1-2	CASTRDRNYGYTF	TGTGCCAGCACCCGGGACCGCAACTATGGCTACACCTTC
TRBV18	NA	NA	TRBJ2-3	CASSHGLTSDTQYF	TGTGCCAGCTCACATGGACTAACTTCGGATACGCAGTATTTT
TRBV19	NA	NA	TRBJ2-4	CASSPVEISKNIQYF	TGTGCCAGTAGTCCGGTTGAAATTTCCAAAAACATTCAGTACTTC
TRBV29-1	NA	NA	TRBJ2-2	CSVPSDQNTGELFF	TGCAGCGTGCCCTCGGACCAGAACACCGGGGAGCTGTTTTTT
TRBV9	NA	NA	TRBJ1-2	CASSVATRDGYTF	TGTGCCAGCAGCGTAGCTACTAGGGACGGCTACACCTTC
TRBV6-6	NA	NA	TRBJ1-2	CASQGEKSYGYTF	TGTGCCTCCCAAGGGGAGAAATCCTATGGCTACACCTTC
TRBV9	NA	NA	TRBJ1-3	CASTRTPGTIYF	TGTGCCAGCACCCGGACCCCCGGGACCATATATTTT
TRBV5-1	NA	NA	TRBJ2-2	CASSLVRQPNTGELFF	TGCGCCAGCAGCCTGGTTCGTCAACCCAACACCGGGGAGCTGTTTTTT
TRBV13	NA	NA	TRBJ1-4	CASSPGQKTEKLFF	TGTGCCAGCAGCCCAGGACAGAAAACTGAAAAACTGTTTTTT
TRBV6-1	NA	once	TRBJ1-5	CASTDKNNQPQHF	TGTGCCAGTACAGATAAGAACAATCAGCCCCAGCATTTT
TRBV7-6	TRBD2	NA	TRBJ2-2	CATKLAAGGITGELFF	TGTGCCACCAAACTAGCTGCGGGAGGAATTACCGGGGAGCTGTTTTTT
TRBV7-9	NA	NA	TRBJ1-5	CASSPDGPSNQPQHF	TGTGCCAGCAGCCCGGACGGCCCGAGCAATCAGCCCCAGCATTTT